The 19 T cell receptor beta chains in this list originate from one sample, sequenced in a study of control samples from healthy donors and cancer patients. Some clones are missing from TCRdb's copy, which holds only in-frame ones; the method was immunoSEQ multiplex PCR. Of about 51,000 clones in the sample, roughly 80% were seen once. Sequencing was performed on blood. Receptors originate from a man aged 65-85 years in good health.

V gene TRBV27 combines with J gene TRBJ2-1, with 10 bases fitting TRBD2. Germline lookup yields CDR1 MNHEY and CDR2 SMNVEV (reference sequence). Germline trimming cut 5 bases from V and 8 bases from J; bases unmatched to any gene: 9. The CDR3 is 15 amino acids. The DNA of the CDR3 is TGTGCCAGCAGTCGACTAGCGGGTGGGATCTATGAGCAGTTCTTC. Amino acids: CASSRLAGGIYEQFF.

The rearrangement joins TRBV5-1 to TRBJ1-4; D is uncertain. Per germline, CDR1 SGHRS and CDR2 YFSETQ. V lost 1 base and J 0 bases, leaving 13 bases between the germline ends. The CDR3 contains 17 residues. The CDR3 DNA sequence: TGCGCCAGCAGCTTGTCCCCTCCTACTGCAACTAATGAAAAACTGTTTTTT. It codes for CASSLSPPTATNEKLFF.

The table lists this clone with a few counts. The genes are TRBV5-1 and TRBJ2-1; D is ambiguous. This CDR3 contains 13 residues. The ends were cut back, 4 bases at V and 2 bases at J, with 7 bases in the middle. The V gene's germline CDR1 is SGHRS and CDR2 YFSETQ. The DNA of the CDR3 is TGCGCCAGCAGCGTGACAACCTACAATGAGCAGTTCTTC. Translating gives CASSVTTYNEQFF.

The rearrangement uses TRBV4-1 and TRBJ2-1; 16 bases match TRBD2. Germline loops: CDR1 MGHRA, CDR2 YSYEKL. J was trimmed by 0 bases and V by 2 bases; bases with no gene match: 7. The CDR3 is made up of 20 amino acids. CDR3: CASSQPPGTSGRGSYNEQFF. CDR3 sequence (DNA): TGCGCCAGCAGCCAACCCCCCGGGACTAGCGGGAGGGGCTCCTACAATGAGCAGTTCTTC.

The J gene is TRBJ2-5, the V gene TRBV6-6; D not resolved. V was cut by 0 bases and J by 4 bases, with 15 bases left in between. Germline CDR1 is MNHNY and CDR2 is SVGAGI (reference sequence). CDR3 length: 16 residues. CDR3 nucleotide sequence: TGTGCCAGCAGTTACTCGACGGCTAGGCCATCAGAGACCCAGTACTTC. Translated: CASSYSTARPSETQYF.

This chain joins TRBV7-9 and TRBJ2-3, with 8 nucleotides matching TRBD2. Germline V gives CDR1 SEHNR, CDR2 FQNEAQ (reference sequence). The trim removed 5 bases at V and 2 bases at J, leaving 9 bases unmatched. The CDR3 is made up of 16 amino acids. As DNA, the CDR3 is TGTGCCAGCAGCCCGGGGGGGGAGGTCTTCACAGATACGCAGTATTTT. Protein sequence: CASSPGGEVFTDTQYF. Combining the CDR3 with reference TRBV7-9 and TRBJ2-3 gives the whole variable domain DTGVSQNPRHKITKRGQNVTFRCDPISEHNRLYWYRQTLGQGPEFLTYFQNEAQLEKSRLLSDRFSAERPKGSFSTLEIQRTEQGDSAMYLCASSPGGEVFTDTQYFGPGTRLTVL.

The rearrangement uses TRBV9 and TRBJ2-2, with 7 bases fitting TRBD1. The germline CDR1 and CDR2 sequences are SGDLS and YYNGEE. This CDR3 comprises 15 residues. Trimming took 2 bases from V and 4 from J; bases not matched to a gene: 5. CDR3 sequence reads: CASSVGTAPTGELFF. CDR3 DNA sequence: TGTGCCAGCAGCGTTGGGACAGCCCCCACCGGGGAGCTGTTTTTT.

This chain links TRBV11-2 with TRBJ2-7; D is unresolved. The CDR3 totals 15 residues. The germline V gene has CDR1 SGHAT and CDR2 FQNNGV. The germline V and J ends were trimmed by 5 bases and 1 base, with 15 bases remaining between them. The CDR3 DNA follows: TGTGCCAGCAGCCCTTTCGGGCGAACGTCCTACGAGCAGTACTTC. This codes for CASSPFGRTSYEQYF.

The sample holds one count of this clone. In DNA form, the CDR3 reads TGCGCCAGCAGCCCGAGCGGGACTCACAATGAGCAGTTCTTC. This gives the protein CASSPSGTHNEQFF. The V and J genes are TRBV5-1 and TRBJ2-1; 7 bases map to TRBD2. Germline V CDR1 and CDR2: SGHRS, YFSETQ. The V and J ends lost 4 bases and 5 bases, in that order; junction bases with no gene match: 6. This CDR3 contains 14 residues.

The chain combines TRBV11-3 with TRBJ1-2; D is uncertain. V lost 1 base, J lost 0 bases, and 15 bases lay in between. Germline V lookup: CDR1 SGHNT, CDR2 YENEEA. The CDR3 extends over 17 amino acids. The CDR3 DNA reads TGTGCCAGCAGCTTAGGAGTGGTAGGCAAACCTAACTATGGCTACACCTTC. Protein sequence: CASSLGVVGKPNYGYTF.

This rearrangement joins TRBV2 to TRBJ2-1; TRBD2 aligns across 14 bases. V trimming: 6 bases; J trimming: 10 bases; junction bases outside the gene matches: 5. Germline V gene lookup returns CDR1 SNHLY and CDR2 FYNNEI. The CDR3 contains 14 residues. The CDR3 DNA reads TGTGCCAGCAGGATAGGGACTAGCGGGGGAGAGCAGTTCTTC. Its protein product is CASRIGTSGGEQFF.

The J gene is TRBJ1-5, the V gene TRBV18; perhaps TRBD1 as D (5 bases). From germline, CDR1 is KGHSH and CDR2 LQKENI. Trimming removed 6 bases from V and 4 bases from J, with 19 bases in between. This CDR3 contains 16 residues. DNA of the CDR3: TGTGCCAGCTCCCCAGCAGGGTTTTGGGCAAATCAGCCCCAGCATTTT. It translates to CASSPAGFWANQPQHF. The complete variable domain, with remaining parts taken from reference TRBV18 and TRBJ1-5, reads NAGVMQNPRHLVRRRGQEARLRCSPMKGHSHVYWYRQLPEEGLKFMVYLQKENIIDESGMPKERFSAEFPKEGPSILRIQQVVRGDSAAYFCASSPAGFWANQPQHFGDGTRLSIL.

This rearrangement joins TRBV5-1 to TRBJ2-1; D call uncertain. CDR3 length: 15 amino acids. Per the germline V gene, CDR1 is SGHRS and CDR2 is YFSETQ. Trimming took off 0 bases at V and 0 bases at J, with 7 bases between the two ends. CDR3 nucleotide sequence: TGCGCCAGCAGCTTGGACCCGAGCTCCTACAATGAGCAGTTCTTC. It encodes CASSLDPSSYNEQFF.

This CDR3 is CASSPRRVIAFIYGYTF. The CDR3 DNA follows: TGTGCCAGCAGTCCCCGTAGGGTGATCGCTTTTATCTATGGCTACACCTTC. This chain joins TRBV6-6 and TRBJ1-2; no clear D gene. Trimming removed 5 bases from V and 4 bases from J, with 23 bases in between. CDR1 and CDR2 (germline): MNHNY, SVGAGI (reference sequence). The CDR3 is made up of 17 amino acids.

The chain employs TRBV24-1 and TRBJ2-1; D possibly corresponds to TRBD2 (5 bases). This CDR3 is built from 15 residues. Trimming took 2 bases from V and 3 from J, leaving 10 bases between them. Germline loops: CDR1 KGHDR, CDR2 SFDVKD. CDR3 sequence reads: CATSDSVRDYNEQFF. Written as DNA, the CDR3 is TGTGCCACCAGTGATTCGGTCCGGGACTACAATGAGCAGTTCTTC.

The V and J genes are TRBV28 and TRBJ1-4; D possibly corresponds to TRBD1 (5 bases). The CDR3 has 17 residues. Germline V lookup: CDR1 MDHEN, CDR2 SYDVKM. The ends were cut back, 2 bases at V and 10 bases at J, with 23 bases in the middle. CDR3 amino acids: CASSLGSGRGEFGKLFF. The CDR3 nucleotides are TGTGCCAGCAGTTTAGGGTCCGGCCGGGGCGAGTTTGGAAAACTGTTTTTT.

V usage is TRBV4-2 and J usage is TRBJ2-3, with TRBD2 matching over 7 bases. Germline V lookup: CDR1 LGHNA, CDR2 YNFKEQ. J gave up 2 bases and V 4 bases, and 6 bases lay outside the gene matches. The CDR3 extends over 15 amino acids. DNA of the CDR3: TGTGCCAGCAGCCCCAGCGGGATCTCCACAGATACGCAGTATTTT. Amino acids: CASSPSGISTDTQYF.

This chain uses TRBV7-8 with TRBJ2-1, with TRBD2 as a possible D gene (6 bases). This CDR3 region has 15 residues. Between the trimmed V and J ends, which lost 3 bases and 0 bases, there was a span of 9 bases. From germline, CDR1 is SGHVS and CDR2 FQNEAQ. The CDR3 loop is CASSFGGFSYNEQFF. The CDR3 nucleotides are TGTGCCAGCAGCTTCGGGGGTTTCTCCTACAATGAGCAGTTCTTC.

Regarding this clone: At one end, the junction sequence differs from germline, possibly due to a read error. V and J are TRBV15 and TRBJ1-1; tentatively, D is TRBD1 (5 bases). The CDR3 is 13 amino acids. Germline V gene lookup returns CDR1 LNHNV and CDR2 YYDKDF (reference sequence). CDR3 nucleotides: TGTGCCACAAGCAGAGATGGGGGGTGGGCAGCTTTCTTT. This sequence encodes CATSRDGGWAAFF.